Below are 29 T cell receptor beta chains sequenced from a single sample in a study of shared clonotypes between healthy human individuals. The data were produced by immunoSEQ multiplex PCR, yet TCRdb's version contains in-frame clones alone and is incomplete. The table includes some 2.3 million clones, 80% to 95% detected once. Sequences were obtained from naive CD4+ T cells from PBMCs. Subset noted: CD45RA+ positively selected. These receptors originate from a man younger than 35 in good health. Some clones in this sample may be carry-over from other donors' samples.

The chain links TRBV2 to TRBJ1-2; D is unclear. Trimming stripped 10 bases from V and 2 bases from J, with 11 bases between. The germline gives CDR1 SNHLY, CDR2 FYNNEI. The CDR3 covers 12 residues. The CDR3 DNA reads TGTGCCACCGGGTCCTCCAACTATGGCTACACCTTC. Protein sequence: CATGSSNYGYTF.

The CDR3 coding sequence is TGTGCCGGCCTGTACCAAGAGACCCAGTACTTC. Its translation is CAGLYQETQYF. The chain carries TRBV6-1 and TRBJ2-5; the D is unclear. Germline V lookup: CDR1 MNHNS, CDR2 SASEGT. CDR3 size: 11 residues. Trimming took 11 bases from V and 0 from J, leaving 7 bases between them.

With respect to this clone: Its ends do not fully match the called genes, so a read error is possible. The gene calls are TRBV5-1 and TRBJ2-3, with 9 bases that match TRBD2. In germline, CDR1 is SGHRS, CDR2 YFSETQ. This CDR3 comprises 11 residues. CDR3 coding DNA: TGCGCCAGCAGCTTGGGGGGGACTAGCAATTTT. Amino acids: CASSLGGTSNF.

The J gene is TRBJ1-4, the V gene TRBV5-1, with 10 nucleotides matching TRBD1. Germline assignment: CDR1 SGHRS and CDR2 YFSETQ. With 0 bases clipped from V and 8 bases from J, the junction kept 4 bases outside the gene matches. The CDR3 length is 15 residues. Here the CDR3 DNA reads TGCGCCAGCAGCTTGGTTGACAGGGGGCTCGAAAAACTGTTTTTT. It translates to CASSLVDRGLEKLFF. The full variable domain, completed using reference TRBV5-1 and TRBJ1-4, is KAGVTQTPRYLIKTRGQQVTLSCSPISGHRSVSWYQQTPGQGLQFLFEYFSETQRNKGNFPGRFSGRQFSNSRSEMNVSTLELGDSALYLCASSLVDRGLEKLFFGSGTQLSVL.

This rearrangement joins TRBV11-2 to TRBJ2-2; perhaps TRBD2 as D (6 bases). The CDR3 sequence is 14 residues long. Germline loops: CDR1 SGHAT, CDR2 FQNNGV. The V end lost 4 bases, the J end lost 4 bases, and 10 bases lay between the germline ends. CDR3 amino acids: CASSWQGGTGELFF. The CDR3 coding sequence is TGTGCCAGCAGCTGGCAGGGAGGCACCGGGGAGCTGTTTTTT. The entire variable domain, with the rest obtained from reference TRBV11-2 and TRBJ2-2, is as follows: EAGVAQSPRYKIIEKRQSVAFWCNPISGHATLYWYQQILGQGPKLLIQFQNNGVVDDSQLPKDRFSAERLKGVDSTLKIQPAKLEDSAVYLCASSWQGGTGELFFGEGSRLTVL.

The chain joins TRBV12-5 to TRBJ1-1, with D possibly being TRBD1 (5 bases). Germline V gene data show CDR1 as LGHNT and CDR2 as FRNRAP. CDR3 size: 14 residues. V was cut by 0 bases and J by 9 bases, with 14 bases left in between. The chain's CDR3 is CASGLVPPPGQAFF. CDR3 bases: TGTGCTAGTGGTTTGGTTCCCCCACCGGGACAAGCTTTCTTT. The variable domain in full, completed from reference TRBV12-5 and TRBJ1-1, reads DARVTQTPRHKVTEMGQEVTMRCQPILGHNTVFWYRQTMMQGLELLAYFRNRAPLDDSGMPKDRFSAEMPDATLATLKIQPSEPRDSAVYFCASGLVPPPGQAFFGQGTRLTVV.

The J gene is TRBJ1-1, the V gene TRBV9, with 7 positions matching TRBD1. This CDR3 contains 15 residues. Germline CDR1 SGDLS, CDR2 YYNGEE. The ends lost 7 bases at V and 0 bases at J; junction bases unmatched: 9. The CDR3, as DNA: TGTGCCAGCGTACAGGGGACCCGCATGAACACTGAAGCTTTCTTT. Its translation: CASVQGTRMNTEAFF.

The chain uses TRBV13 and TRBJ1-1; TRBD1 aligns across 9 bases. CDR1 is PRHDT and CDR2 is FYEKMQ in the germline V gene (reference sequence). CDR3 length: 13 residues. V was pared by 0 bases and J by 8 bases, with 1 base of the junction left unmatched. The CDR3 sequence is CASSLGDRGEAFF. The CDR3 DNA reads TGTGCCAGCAGCTTAGGGGACAGGGGAGAAGCTTTCTTT. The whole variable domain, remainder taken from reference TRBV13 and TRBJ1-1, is AAGVIQSPRHLIKEKRETATLKCYPIPRHDTVYWYQQGPGQDPQFLISFYEKMQSDKGSIPDRFSAQQFSDYHSELNMSSLELGDSALYFCASSLGDRGEAFFGQGTRLTVV.

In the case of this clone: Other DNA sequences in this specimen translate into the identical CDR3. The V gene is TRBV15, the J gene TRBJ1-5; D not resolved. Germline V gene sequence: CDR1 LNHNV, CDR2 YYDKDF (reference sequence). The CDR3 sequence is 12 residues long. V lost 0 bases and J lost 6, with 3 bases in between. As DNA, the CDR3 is TGTGCCACCAGCAGAGATGGTCAGCCCCAGCATTTT. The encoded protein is CATSRDGQPQHF.

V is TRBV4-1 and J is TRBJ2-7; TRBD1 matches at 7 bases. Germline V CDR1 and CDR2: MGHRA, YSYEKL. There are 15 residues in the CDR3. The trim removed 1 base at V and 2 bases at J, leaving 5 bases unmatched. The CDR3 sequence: CASSQVGRGTYEQYF. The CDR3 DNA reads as TGCGCCAGCAGCCAAGTGGGCAGGGGGACCTACGAGCAGTACTTC.

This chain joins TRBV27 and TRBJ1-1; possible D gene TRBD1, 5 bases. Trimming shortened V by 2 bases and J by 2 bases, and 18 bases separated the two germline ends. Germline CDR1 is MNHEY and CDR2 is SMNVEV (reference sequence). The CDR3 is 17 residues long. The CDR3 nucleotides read TGTGCCAGCAGTTTAGGAGGGTCTTGGGGCGTAAACACTGAAGCTTTCTTT. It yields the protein CASSLGGSWGVNTEAFF.

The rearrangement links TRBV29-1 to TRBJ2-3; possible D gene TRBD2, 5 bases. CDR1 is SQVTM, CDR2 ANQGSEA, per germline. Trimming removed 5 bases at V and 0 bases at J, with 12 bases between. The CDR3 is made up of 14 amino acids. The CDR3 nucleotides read TGCAGCGTTTCCTCTAGCCCTAGCACAGATACGCAGTATTTT. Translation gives CSVSSSPSTDTQYF.

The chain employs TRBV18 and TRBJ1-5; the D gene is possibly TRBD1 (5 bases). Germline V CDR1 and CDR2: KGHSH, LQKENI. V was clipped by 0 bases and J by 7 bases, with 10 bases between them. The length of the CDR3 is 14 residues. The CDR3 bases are TGTGCCAGCTCACCACCGGGGGAGAGGCAGCCCCAGCATTTT. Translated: CASSPPGERQPQHF.

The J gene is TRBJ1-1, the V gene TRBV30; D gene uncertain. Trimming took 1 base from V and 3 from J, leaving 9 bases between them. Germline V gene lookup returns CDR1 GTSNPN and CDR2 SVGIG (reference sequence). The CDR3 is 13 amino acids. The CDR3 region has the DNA TGTGCCTGGAGTGCTCGGACCGACACTGAAGCTTTCTTT. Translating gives CAWSARTDTEAFF.

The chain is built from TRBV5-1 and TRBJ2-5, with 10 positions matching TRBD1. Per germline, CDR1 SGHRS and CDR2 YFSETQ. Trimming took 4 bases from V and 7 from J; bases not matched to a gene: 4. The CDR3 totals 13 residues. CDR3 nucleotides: TGCGCCAGCAGCCGGGACAGGGGATGGACCCAGTACTTC. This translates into CASSRDRGWTQYF.

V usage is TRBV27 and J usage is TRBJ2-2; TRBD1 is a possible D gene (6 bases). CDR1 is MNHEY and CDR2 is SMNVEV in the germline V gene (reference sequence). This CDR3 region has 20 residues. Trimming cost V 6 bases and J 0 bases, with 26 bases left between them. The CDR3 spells CASSFRGITGDIANTGELFF. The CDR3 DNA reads TGTGCCAGCAGCTTTAGGGGAATAACCGGGGACATCGCGAACACCGGGGAGCTGTTTTTT.

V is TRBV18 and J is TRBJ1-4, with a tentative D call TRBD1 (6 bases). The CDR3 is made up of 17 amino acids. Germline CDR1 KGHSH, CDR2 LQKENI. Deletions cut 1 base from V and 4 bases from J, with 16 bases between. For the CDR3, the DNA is TGTGCCAGCTCACCACTGGGACACGTGGGAGGTAATGAAAAACTGTTTTTT. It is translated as CASSPLGHVGGNEKLFF.

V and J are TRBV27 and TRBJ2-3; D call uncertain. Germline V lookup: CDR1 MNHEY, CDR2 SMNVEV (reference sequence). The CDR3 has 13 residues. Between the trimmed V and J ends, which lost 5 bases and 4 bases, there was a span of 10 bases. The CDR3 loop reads CASSLLQADTQYF. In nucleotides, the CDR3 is TGTGCCAGCAGTCTCCTTCAAGCAGATACGCAGTATTTT.

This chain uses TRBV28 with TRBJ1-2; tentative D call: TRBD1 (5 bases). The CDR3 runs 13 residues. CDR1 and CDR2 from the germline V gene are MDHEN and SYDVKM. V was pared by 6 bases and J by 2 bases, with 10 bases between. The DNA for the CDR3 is TGTGCCAGCAGCCAACGGGGGAACTATGGCTACACCTTC. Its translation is CASSQRGNYGYTF.

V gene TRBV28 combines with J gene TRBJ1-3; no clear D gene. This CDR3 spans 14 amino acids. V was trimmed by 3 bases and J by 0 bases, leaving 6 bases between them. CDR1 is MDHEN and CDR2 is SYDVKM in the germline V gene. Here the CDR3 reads CASSLSTSGNTIYF. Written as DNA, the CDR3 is TGTGCCAGCAGTTTGAGCACCTCTGGAAACACCATATATTTT.

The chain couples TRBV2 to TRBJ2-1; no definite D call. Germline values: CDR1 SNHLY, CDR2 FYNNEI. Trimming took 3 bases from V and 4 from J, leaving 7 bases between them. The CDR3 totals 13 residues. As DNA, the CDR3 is TGTGCCAGCAGTGATTCGCGATACAATGAGCAGTTCTTC. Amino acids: CASSDSRYNEQFF.

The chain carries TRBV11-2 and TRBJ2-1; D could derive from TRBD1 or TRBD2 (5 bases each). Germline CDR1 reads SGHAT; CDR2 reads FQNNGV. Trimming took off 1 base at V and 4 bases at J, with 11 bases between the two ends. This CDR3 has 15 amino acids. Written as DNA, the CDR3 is TGTGCCAGCAGCTTAGGGGGGTTGACTTACAATGAGCAGTTCTTC. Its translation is CASSLGGLTYNEQFF.

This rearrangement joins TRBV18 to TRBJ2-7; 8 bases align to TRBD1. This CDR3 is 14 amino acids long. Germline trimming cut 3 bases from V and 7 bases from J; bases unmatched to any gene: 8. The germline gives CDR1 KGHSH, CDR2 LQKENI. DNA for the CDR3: TGTGCCAGCTCACCCGAGGACAGGGCCAGGGAGCAGTACTTC. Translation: CASSPEDRAREQYF.

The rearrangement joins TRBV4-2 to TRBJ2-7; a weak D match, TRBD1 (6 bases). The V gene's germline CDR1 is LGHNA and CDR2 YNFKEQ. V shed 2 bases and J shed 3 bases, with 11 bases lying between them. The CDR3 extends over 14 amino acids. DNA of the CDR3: TGTGCCAGCAGCCAATCCCGGGACATCTACGAGCAGTACTTC. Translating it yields CASSQSRDIYEQYF.

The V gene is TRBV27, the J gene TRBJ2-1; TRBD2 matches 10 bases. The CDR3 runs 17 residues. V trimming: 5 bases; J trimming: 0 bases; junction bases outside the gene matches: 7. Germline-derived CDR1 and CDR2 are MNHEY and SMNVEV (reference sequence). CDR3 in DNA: TGTGCCAGCAGTCCTACACTAGCGGGAAGCTCCTACAATGAGCAGTTCTTC. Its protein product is CASSPTLAGSSYNEQFF.

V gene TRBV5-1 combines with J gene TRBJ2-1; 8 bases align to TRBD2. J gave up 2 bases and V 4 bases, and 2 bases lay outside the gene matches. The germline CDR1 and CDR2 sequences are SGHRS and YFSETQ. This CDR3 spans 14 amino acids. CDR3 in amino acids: CASSGGRTYNEQFF. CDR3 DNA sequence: TGCGCCAGCAGCGGCGGGAGGACCTACAATGAGCAGTTCTTC.

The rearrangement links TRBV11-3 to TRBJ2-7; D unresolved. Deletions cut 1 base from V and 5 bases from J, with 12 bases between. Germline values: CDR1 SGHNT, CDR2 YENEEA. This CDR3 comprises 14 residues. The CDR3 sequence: CASSLGWGSDEQYF. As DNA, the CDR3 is TGTGCCAGCAGCTTAGGATGGGGTTCGGACGAGCAGTACTTC.

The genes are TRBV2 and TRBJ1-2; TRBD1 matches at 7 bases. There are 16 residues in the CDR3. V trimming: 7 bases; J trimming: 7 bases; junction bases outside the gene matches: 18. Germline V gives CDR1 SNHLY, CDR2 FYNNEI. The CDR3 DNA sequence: TGTGCCAGCACCCCGACAGGGTCCCCAGGAGGACGTGGCTACACCTTC. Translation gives CASTPTGSPGGRGYTF.

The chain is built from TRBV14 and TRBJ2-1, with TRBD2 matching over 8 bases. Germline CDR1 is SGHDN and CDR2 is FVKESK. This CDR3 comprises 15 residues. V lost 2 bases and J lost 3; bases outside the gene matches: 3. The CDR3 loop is CASSQFAGGYNEQFF. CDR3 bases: TGTGCCAGCAGCCAATTTGCGGGAGGCTACAATGAGCAGTTCTTC.